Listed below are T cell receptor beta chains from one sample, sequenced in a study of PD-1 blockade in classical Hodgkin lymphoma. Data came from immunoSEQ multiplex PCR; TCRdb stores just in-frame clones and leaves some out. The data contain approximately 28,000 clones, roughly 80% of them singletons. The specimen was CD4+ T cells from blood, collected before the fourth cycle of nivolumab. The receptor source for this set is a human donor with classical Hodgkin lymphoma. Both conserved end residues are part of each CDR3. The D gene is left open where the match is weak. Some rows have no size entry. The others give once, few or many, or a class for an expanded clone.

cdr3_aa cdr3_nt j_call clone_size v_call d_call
CASSETDRVNTEAFF TGTGCCAGCAGCGAGACTGACAGAGTGAACACTGAAGCTTTCTTT TRBJ1-1 NA TRBV7-3 NA
CASSYSRGTDYYGYTF TGTGCCAGCAGTTACTCGAGAGGGACAGACTACTATGGCTACACCTTC TRBJ1-2 NA TRBV6-5 TRBD1
CAISPSGQGAYEQYF TGTGCCATCAGTCCCTCGGGACAGGGGGCCTACGAGCAGTACTTC TRBJ2-7 once TRBV10-3 TRBD1
CASTSGGASEQFF TGTGCCAGCACTAGCGGGGGGGCGAGTGAGCAGTTCTTC TRBJ2-1 once TRBV6-5 TRBD2
CASSPPGQEAFF TGTGCCAGCTCACCACCGGGACAAGAAGCTTTCTTT TRBJ1-1 once TRBV18 NA
CASSGGTEAFF TGTGCCAGCAGCGGGGGCACTGAAGCTTTCTTT TRBJ1-1 once TRBV5-6 NA
CASSYEQGAGEQYF TGTGCCAGCAGTTACGAACAGGGGGCGGGGGAGCAGTACTTC TRBJ2-7 NA TRBV6-6 TRBD1
CASSQDLGTSGLGSYNEQFF TGTGCCAGCAGCCAAGATCTAGGGACTAGCGGGCTCGGCTCCTACAATGAGCAGTTCTTC TRBJ2-1 NA TRBV4-2 TRBD2
CASSLALGSGANVLTF TGCGCCAGCAGCTTGGCGTTGGGCTCTGGGGCCAACGTCCTGACTTTC TRBJ2-6 NA TRBV5-1 NA
CATSRGRNLRGVYGYTF TGTGCCACCAGCAGAGGACGAAACCTCAGGGGAGTATATGGCTACACCTTC TRBJ1-2 NA TRBV15 NA
CASSPQHQETQYF TGTGCCAGTAGTCCGCAGCACCAAGAGACCCAGTACTTC TRBJ2-5 NA TRBV19 NA
CASSFRGWSGNTIYF TGTGCCAGCAGTTTCAGGGGGTGGTCTGGAAACACCATATATTTT TRBJ1-3 NA TRBV2 TRBD1
CARSSGTSGRVSYNEQFF TGTGCCAGAAGCTCGGGGACTAGCGGGAGGGTAAGCTACAATGAGCAGTTCTTC TRBJ2-1 NA TRBV5-3 TRBD2
CASREPGLARETQYF TGTGCCAGCAGGGAACCGGGACTAGCGAGAGAGACCCAGTACTTC TRBJ2-5 NA TRBV6-1 TRBD2
CASSPPWTGSHSYEQYF TGTGCCAGCTCACCTCCATGGACAGGATCCCACTCCTACGAGCAGTACTTC TRBJ2-7 NA TRBV18 TRBD1
CASSPRGGRSSYEQYF TGCGCCAGCAGCCCCCGCGGCGGGCGTAGTTCCTACGAGCAGTACTTC TRBJ2-7 few TRBV4-1 NA
CASSLVGQGLTGELFF TGTGCCAGCAGCTTGGTAGGACAGGGGTTAACCGGGGAGCTGTTTTTT TRBJ2-2 NA TRBV5-6 TRBD1
CSVVCQPQHF TGCAGCGTTGTTTGTCAGCCCCAGCATTTT TRBJ1-5 few TRBV29-1 NA
CAWSVRFSGANVLTF TGTGCCTGGAGTGTACGATTCTCTGGGGCCAACGTCCTGACTTTC TRBJ2-6 NA TRBV30 NA
CASTTVRVGYGYTF TGTGCCAGCACTACCGTGAGGGTCGGCTATGGCTACACCTTC TRBJ1-2 NA TRBV6-6 NA
CASFGAMGYEQYF TGTGCCAGCTTCGGGGCGATGGGTTACGAGCAGTACTTC TRBJ2-7 NA TRBV6-5 NA
CASSLMRDQETQYF TGCGCCAGCAGCTTGATGAGGGACCAAGAGACCCAGTACTTC TRBJ2-5 NA TRBV5-1 NA
CASSLTPYPYNEQFF TGTGCCAGCAGCCTGACTCCTTACCCCTACAATGAGCAGTTCTTC TRBJ2-1 NA TRBV7-8 NA
CASSLRQGRVQYF TGTGCCAGCAGCTTGAGACAGGGGAGGGTCCAGTACTTC TRBJ2-5 NA TRBV7-8 NA
CASSSRAGKGYF TGTGCCAGCAGTTCCAGGGCTGGAAAGGGGTACTTC TRBJ2-7 NA TRBV28 NA
CASSLVDSPLQETQYF TGTGCCAGCAGCTTGGTGGACAGCCCGCTTCAAGAGACCCAGTACTTC TRBJ2-5 NA TRBV5-6 NA
CASRAWGGEQYF TGTGCCAGCAGGGCGTGGGGGGGCGAGCAGTACTTC TRBJ2-7 NA TRBV28 TRBD2
CASSKGPGQGGRPYEQYF TGTGCCAGCAGCAAAGGGCCAGGCCAAGGGGGGAGACCCTACGAGCAGTACTTC TRBJ2-7 once TRBV21-1 NA
CASSYSLLSVNTEAFF TGTGCCAGCAGTTACTCGCTCTTGAGTGTAAACACTGAAGCTTTCTTT TRBJ1-1 once TRBV6-5 NA
CASGSGQMNTEAFF TGTGCTAGTGGATCGGGACAAATGAACACTGAAGCTTTCTTT TRBJ1-1 NA TRBV12-5 NA
CASRDLLSGNTIYF TGTGCCAGCAGAGACCTCTTATCTGGAAACACCATATATTTT TRBJ1-3 NA TRBV28 NA
CASSPAGSGNTIYF TGTGCCAGCTCACCAGCCGGGTCTGGAAACACCATATATTTT TRBJ1-3 NA TRBV18 NA
CASSFRSTNEKLFF TGCGCCAGCAGCTTCAGGTCAACTAATGAAAAACTGTTTTTT TRBJ1-4 once TRBV5-1 NA
CASSQGLAGVEQYF TGTGCCAGCTCCCAGGGACTAGCGGGAGTCGAGCAGTACTTC TRBJ2-7 once TRBV18 TRBD2
CATIRGAGGNQPQHF TGTGCCACCATTAGGGGGGCTGGAGGCAATCAGCCCCAGCATTTT TRBJ1-5 NA TRBV28 NA
CASSIVGGARSNQPQHF TGTGCCAGTAGTATAGTCGGGGGGGCGCGGAGCAATCAGCCCCAGCATTTT TRBJ1-5 NA TRBV19 NA
CASSIGVNEKLFF TGTGCCAGCAGCATAGGGGTTAATGAAAAACTGTTTTTT TRBJ1-4 NA TRBV9 NA
CASSSSVGRGKLFF TGTGCCAGCAGCTCCAGTGTTGGGAGAGGAAAACTGTTTTTT TRBJ1-4 NA TRBV7-9 NA
CSVAGASAGELFF TGCAGCGTTGCGGGGGCTAGTGCCGGGGAGCTGTTTTTT TRBJ2-2 NA TRBV29-1 NA
CASSLLAGAFSGANVLTF TGTGCCAGCAGCTTATTAGCGGGGGCCTTCTCTGGGGCCAACGTCCTGACTTTC TRBJ2-6 NA TRBV5-6 TRBD2
CAISESLDSGTDTQYF TGTGCCATCAGTGAGTCTTTGGATAGCGGCACAGATACGCAGTATTTT TRBJ2-3 NA TRBV10-3 NA
CASKLSGGAVYEQYF TGTGCCAGCAAGTTAAGTGGAGGGGCTGTCTACGAGCAGTACTTC TRBJ2-7 NA TRBV7-3 NA
CASSSDRATDTRYF TGTGCCAGCAGCTCCGACCGGGCCACAGATACGCGGTATTTT TRBJ2-3 NA TRBV7-3 NA
CASSLALTSTDTQYF TGTGCCAGCAGCTTAGCATTGACGAGTACAGATACGCAGTATTTT TRBJ2-3 NA TRBV7-8 NA
CASTDKTIQSSYEQYF TGTGCCAGCACCGATAAGACTATCCAGAGCTCCTACGAGCAGTACTTC TRBJ2-7 once TRBV6-6 NA
CAINGGENTEAFF TGTGCCATCAACGGGGGTGAGAACACTGAAGCTTTCTTT TRBJ1-1 few TRBV10-3 NA
CASRWGQADNEQFF TGCGCCAGCCGCTGGGGACAGGCGGACAATGAGCAGTTCTTC TRBJ2-1 NA TRBV5-1 TRBD1